The 17 T cell receptor beta chains in this list originate from one sample, sequenced in a study of Ad26.COV2.S vaccination and SARS-CoV-2 variants. Here immunoSEQ multiplex PCR was the method, and the copy in TCRdb shows in-frame clones only, minus some. The repertoire consists of hundreds of thousands of clones, with 75% to 95% occurring once and the leading ten covering 12%. Treatment in this sample: around 19 received Ad26.COV2.S at low or high dose, single or two shots; roughly five received placebo; per-sample allocation not given. Sampling happened 63 days after the first vaccine or placebo injection. This specimen was peripheral blood, taken in a trial of Ad26.COV2.S vaccine versus placebo. These receptors all come from a person aged 18-65 years who received the Ad26.COV2.S COVID-19 vaccine or a placebo.

The genes are TRBV27 and TRBJ2-1; possibly TRBD1 for D (6 bases). This CDR3 is 13 amino acids long. The V gene's germline CDR1 is MNHEY and CDR2 SMNVEV (reference sequence). V was clipped by 6 bases and J by 6 bases, with 12 bases between them. The CDR3 coding sequence is TGTGCCAGCAGCACAGGGCCCCTCAATGAGCAGTTCTTC. It specifies CASSTGPLNEQFF.

The rearrangement joins TRBV6-5 to TRBJ1-2; TRBD1 matches 7 bases. The CDR3 consists of 14 residues. The V gene end was trimmed by 0 bases and the J gene end by 8 bases; junction bases not matched to a gene: 6. Germline V gene lookup returns CDR1 MNHEY and CDR2 SVGAGI. CDR3 region: CASSYSRGPGGYTF. The CDR3 nucleotides are TGTGCCAGCAGTTACTCTAGGGGGCCTGGGGGCTACACCTTC.

This chain uses TRBV9 with TRBJ1-6; tentatively, D is TRBD1 (5 bases). This CDR3 contains 15 residues. CDR1 is SGDLS, CDR2 YYNGEE, per germline. Trimming took off 6 bases at V and 8 bases at J, with 18 bases between the two ends. This CDR3 is CASNTPGVHDSPLHF. CDR3 bases: TGTGCCAGCAACACACCGGGGGTACATGATTCACCCCTCCACTTT.

The chain employs TRBV7-9 and TRBJ2-5; D might be TRBD1 (6 bases). CDR3 length: 17 residues. Looked up from germline, CDR1 is SEHNR and CDR2 is FQNEAQ (reference sequence). V was pared by 4 bases and J by 4 bases, with 22 bases between. The CDR3 DNA reads as TGTGCCAGCAGCTCTAGAGGGGGTTGGACTGAACGAGAGACCCAGTACTTC. Its translation: CASSSRGGWTERETQYF.

The chain combines TRBV24-1 with TRBJ2-3, with D perhaps TRBD1 (6 bases). Germline CDR1 reads KGHDR; CDR2 reads SFDVKD. The CDR3 runs 14 residues. V lost 8 bases and J 1 base, leaving 12 bases between the germline ends. In nucleotides, the CDR3 is TGTGCCACCACTGACTGGACAGGCACAGATACGCAGTATTTT. This sequence encodes CATTDWTGTDTQYF.

The chain employs TRBV7-9 and TRBJ1-1; TRBD1 matches at 8 bases. The CDR3 runs to 13 residues. Trimming took 4 bases from V and 7 from J; bases not matched to a gene: 5. Germline assignment: CDR1 SEHNR and CDR2 FQNEAQ (reference sequence). CDR3 sequence (DNA): TGTGCCAGCAGCTCCAGGGGGCATAATGAAGCTTTCTTT. Translation gives CASSSRGHNEAFF. Supplemented by reference TRBV7-9 and TRBJ1-1, the full variable domain reads DTGVSQNPRHKITKRGQNVTFRCDPISEHNRLYWYRQTLGQGPEFLTYFQNEAQLEKSRLLSDRFSAERPKGSFSTLEIQRTEQGDSAMYLCASSSRGHNEAFFGQGTRLTVV.

The rearrangement links TRBV3-1 (or the pseudogene TRBV3-2) to TRBJ1-2; possibly TRBD1 for D (5 bases). This CDR3 is built from 17 residues. V was pared by 0 bases and J by 5 bases, with 19 bases between. Germline CDR1 is LGHDT and CDR2 is YNNKEL (reference sequence). CDR3 coding DNA: TGTGCCAGCAGCCAAGAGGATATTCCGGGGGGAAGATATGGCTACACCTTC. It specifies CASSQEDIPGGRYGYTF.

The genes are TRBV9 and TRBJ2-3; 7 bases line up with TRBD2. The CDR3 length is 16 residues. Germline CDR1 is SGDLS and CDR2 is YYNGEE. Trimming at V came to 0 bases and at J to 4 bases, leaving 8 bases not matched to a gene. CDR3 in DNA: TGTGCCAGCAGCGTAGTGTGGCGGGAGTGGGCAGATACGCAGTATTTT. This translates into CASSVVWREWADTQYF. The complete variable domain, with remaining parts taken from reference TRBV9 and TRBJ2-3, reads DSGVTQTPKHLITATGQRVTLRCSPRSGDLSVYWYQQSLDQGLQFLIQYYNGEERAKGNILERFSAQQFPDLHSELNLSSLELGDSALYFCASSVVWREWADTQYFGPGTRLTVL.

The chain employs TRBV27 and TRBJ2-2, with TRBD1 matching over 8 bases. V trimming: 6 bases; J trimming: 1 base; junction bases outside the gene matches: 7. CDR1 and CDR2 (germline): MNHEY, SMNVEV (reference sequence). This CDR3 has 16 residues. The CDR3, as DNA: TGTGCCAGCAGCCCCTGGACAGGGATGAACACCGGGGAGCTGTTTTTT. Its translation is CASSPWTGMNTGELFF.

The chain links TRBV15 to TRBJ2-1; D gene unclear. CDR1 LNHNV and CDR2 YYDKDF come from the germline V gene (reference sequence). Trimming cost V 1 base and J 0 bases, with 22 bases left between them. The length of the CDR3 is 20 residues. The CDR3 DNA is TGTGCCACCAGCAGAGGTACAGTGGAGCGTCGGCTGAGCTCCTACAATGAGCAGTTCTTC. It translates to CATSRGTVERRLSSYNEQFF.

This clone showed up just a few times. The rearrangement links TRBV6-5 to TRBJ2-5; D is ambiguous. CDR1 MNHEY and CDR2 SVGAGI come from the germline V gene. Trimming shortened V by 0 bases and J by 5 bases, and 10 bases separated the two germline ends. The CDR3 has 14 amino acids. Here the CDR3 reads CASSYSGSFETQYF. The CDR3 nucleotides read TGTGCCAGCAGTTACTCAGGAAGCTTCGAGACCCAGTACTTC.

The gene calls are TRBV27 and TRBJ2-5; D uncertain. V lost 4 bases, J lost 5 bases, and 11 bases lay in between. The germline V gene has CDR1 MNHEY and CDR2 SMNVEV (reference sequence). This CDR3 is 13 amino acids long. CDR3 sequence: CASSSRSMETQYF. DNA for the CDR3: TGTGCCAGCAGTTCTCGCTCAATGGAGACCCAGTACTTC.

Comment on this clone: This sample includes further DNA sequences coding for the same CDR3. V gene TRBV12-3 or TRBV12-4 combines with J gene TRBJ2-7, with D tentatively TRBD2 (6 bases). The CDR3 runs 12 residues. Trimming shortened V by 7 bases and J by 3 bases, and 10 bases separated the two germline ends. The CDR3 region has the DNA TGTGCCAGCACCTCCGGGGGCTACGAGCAGTACTTC. Encoded protein: CASTSGGYEQYF.

CDR3 amino acids: CASSSPTGTVGGTQYF. CDR3 DNA sequence: TGTGCCAGCAGCTCCCCGACCGGGACGGTAGGAGGAACGCAGTATTTT. V gene TRBV7-3 combines with J gene TRBJ2-3, with D perhaps given as TRBD1 or TRBD2 (5 bases each). The V end was cut by 4 bases, the J end by 9 bases, with 23 bases between. The CDR3 runs 16 residues. Germline assignment: CDR1 SGHTA and CDR2 FQGTGA.

The rearrangement links TRBV27 to TRBJ2-6; D remains ambiguous. Looked up from germline, CDR1 is MNHEY and CDR2 is SMNVEV (reference sequence). This CDR3 is built from 15 residues. Trimming removed 6 bases from V and 0 bases from J, with 9 bases in between. In DNA, the CDR3 is TGTGCCAGCAGAACAAGTTACTCTGGGGCCAACGTCCTGACTTTC. Its translation is CASRTSYSGANVLTF.

The chain couples TRBV10-3 to TRBJ2-7; 12 bases are a match to TRBD2. The CDR3 sequence is 17 residues long. J gave up 1 base and V 5 bases, and 9 bases lay outside the gene matches. The germline V gene has CDR1 ENHRY and CDR2 SYGVKD. The CDR3 here is CAISPRLAGAHSYEQYF. DNA of the CDR3: TGTGCCATCAGTCCCCGACTAGCGGGAGCGCATTCCTACGAGCAGTACTTC.

The chain combines TRBV19 with TRBJ1-1; 8 positions match TRBD1. The CDR3 loop spans 14 amino acids. Germline V lookup: CDR1 LNHDA, CDR2 SQIVND (reference sequence). Trimming cost V 5 bases and J 5 bases; bases outside gene matches: 7. The CDR3 DNA sequence: TGTGCCAGTAGTTCAGGGGGCGCGGGGACTGAAGCTTTCTTT. Amino acid sequence: CASSSGGAGTEAFF.